This T cell receptor (beta chain) is drawn from a study of vaccination effects on CD4 cells after COVID-19. Using viral peptide pools, the ViraFEST assay grew out antigen-specific CD4+ T cells prior to sequencing. With more than 9 days of culture completed, CD4+ T cells were isolated. PCR-confirmed SARS-CoV-2 infection occurred in the person between March and December 2020. The table came from immunoSEQ multiplex PCR; TCRdb's copy has only in-frame clones and leaves some out. The data show 42,000 or so clones, under 80% seen once. As regards this clone: The antigen is not known.

The CDR3 is 16 amino acids. The germline V gene has CDR1 KGHSH and CDR2 LQKENI. Between the trimmed V and J ends, which lost 2 bases and 2 bases, there was a span of 14 bases. Sequenced here: CD4+ T cells from PBMCs cultured with a peptide pool, sampled before COVID-19 vaccination. This clonotype was sampled from a human donor who had a prior SARS-CoV-2 infection. This chain connects TRBV18 to TRBJ2-3, with D possibly TRBD2 on 5 matching bases. The CDR3 loop reads CASSPERTGYTDTQYF. The CDR3 DNA sequence: TGTGCCAGCTCACCAGAGCGGACCGGATACACAGATACGCAGTATTTT.